A single T cell receptor (beta chain) is shown here with its context. Its antigen is not known. V was clipped by 5 bases and J by 5 bases, with 13 bases between them. In germline, CDR1 is SGHTA, CDR2 FQGNSA. The CDR3 sequence is 14 residues long. It was with a sample-barcoded 5' primer and a J-beta primer mix that a second PCR of roughly 7 to 11 cycles was run. Researchers report that a template-switch adaptor with 12 random nucleotides tagged each cDNA molecule. TCRdb reanalysed the 5' RACE reads using MiXCR and keeps one entry per CDR3 protein. The table includes some 1,500,000 distinct CDR3 sequences, about 42% detected once. Each donor had ten milliliters of peripheral blood drawn. The entry originates in a study of blood T cells in healthy people across ages. Study-wide results and limits: Roughly linear age-related decline in beta diversity appeared, significant by age 40.

This TCR was recovered from a woman aged 18-29 years in good health. Sample: blood. The V call is TRBV7-2, the J call TRBJ2-1; D gene uncertain. The CDR3 loop reads CASSASGPHNEQFF. CDR3 sequence (DNA): TGTGCCAGCAGCGCATCAGGCCCGCACAATGAGCAGTTCTTC.